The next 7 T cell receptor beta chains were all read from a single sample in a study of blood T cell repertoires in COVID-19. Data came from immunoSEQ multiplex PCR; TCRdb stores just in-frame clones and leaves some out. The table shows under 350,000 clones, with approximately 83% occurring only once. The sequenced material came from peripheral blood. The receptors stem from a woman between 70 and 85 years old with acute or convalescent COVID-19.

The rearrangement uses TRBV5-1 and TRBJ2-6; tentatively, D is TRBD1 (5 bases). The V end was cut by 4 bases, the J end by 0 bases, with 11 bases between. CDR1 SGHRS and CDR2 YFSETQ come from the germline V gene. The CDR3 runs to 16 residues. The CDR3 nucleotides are TGCGCCAGCAGCCTCCAGGGCTTCTCTGGGGCCAACGTCCTGACTTTC. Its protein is CASSLQGFSGANVLTF.

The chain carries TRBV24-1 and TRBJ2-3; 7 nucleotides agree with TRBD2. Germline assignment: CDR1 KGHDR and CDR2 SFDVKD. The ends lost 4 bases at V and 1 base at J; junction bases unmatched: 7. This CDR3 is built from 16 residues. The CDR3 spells CATSDPTSRGTDTQYF. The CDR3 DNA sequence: TGTGCCACCAGTGACCCGACTAGCCGGGGCACAGATACGCAGTATTTT.

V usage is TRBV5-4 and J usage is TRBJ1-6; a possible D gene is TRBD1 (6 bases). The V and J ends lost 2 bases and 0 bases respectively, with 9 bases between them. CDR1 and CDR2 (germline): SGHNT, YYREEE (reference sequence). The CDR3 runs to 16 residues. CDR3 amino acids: CASSFGQSSYNSPLHF. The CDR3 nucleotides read TGTGCCAGCAGCTTCGGACAGAGCTCCTATAATTCACCCCTCCACTTT.

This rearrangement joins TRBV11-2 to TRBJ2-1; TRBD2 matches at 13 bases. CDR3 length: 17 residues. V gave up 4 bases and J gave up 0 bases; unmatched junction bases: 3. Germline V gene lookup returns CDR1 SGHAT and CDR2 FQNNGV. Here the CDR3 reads CASSWTSGGSSYNEQFF. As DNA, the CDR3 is TGTGCCAGCAGCTGGACTAGCGGGGGCAGCTCCTACAATGAGCAGTTCTTC.

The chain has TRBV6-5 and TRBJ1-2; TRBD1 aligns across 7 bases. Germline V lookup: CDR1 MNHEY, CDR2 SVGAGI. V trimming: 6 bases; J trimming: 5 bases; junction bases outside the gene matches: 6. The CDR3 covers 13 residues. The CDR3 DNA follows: TGTGCCAGCAGACCGACAGGGATGTATGGCTACACCTTC. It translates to CASRPTGMYGYTF.

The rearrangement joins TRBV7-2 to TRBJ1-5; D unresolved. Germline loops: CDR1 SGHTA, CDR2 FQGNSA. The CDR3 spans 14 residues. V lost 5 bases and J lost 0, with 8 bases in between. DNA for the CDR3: TGTGCCAGCAGCACGCAGTTTAGCAATCAGCCCCAGCATTTT. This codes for CASSTQFSNQPQHF.

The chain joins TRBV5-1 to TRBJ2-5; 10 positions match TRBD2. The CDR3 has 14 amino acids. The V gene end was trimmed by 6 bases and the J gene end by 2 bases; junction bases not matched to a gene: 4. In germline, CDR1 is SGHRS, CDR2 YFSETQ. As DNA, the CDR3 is TGCGCCAGCAAGGCTAGCGGGGGTCAAGAGACCCAGTACTTC. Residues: CASKASGGQETQYF.